This T cell receptor (beta chain) was sequenced for a study of blood T cell repertoires in COVID-19. In the study overall: PBMCs, B-cell-depleted T cells, or T cells were the source of the cDNA or gDNA that made up the material.

The table came from immunoSEQ multiplex PCR; TCRdb's copy has only in-frame clones and leaves some out. The profile shows approximately 300,000 clones, around 90% of them singletons. Germline CDR1 and CDR2: LGHDT and YNNKEL (reference sequence). CDR3 length: 15 amino acids. V was shortened by 4 bases and J by 5 bases, with 16 bases between the two germline ends. V gene TRBV3-1 (or the pseudogene TRBV3-2) combines with J gene TRBJ2-3; perhaps TRBD2 as D (7 bases). The sample was peripheral blood. This sequence was found in a man aged 18 to 29 who had recovered from COVID-19. In nucleotides, the CDR3 is TGTGCCAGCAGCCTCTCCGGGGGCGGGGGAGATACGCAGTATTTT. Protein product: CASSLSGGGGDTQYF.